Included here is one T cell receptor (beta chain) sequence, with context. TCRdb's table, derived via immunoSEQ multiplex PCR, lists solely in-frame clones and lacks some. Of about 50,000 clones listed, approximately 90% are singletons. These data originate in a study of glioma-infiltrating T cells after dendritic cell vaccination. Time point denoted: after dendritic cell vaccination, including at tumor progression/relapse. Sequences were derived from blood, sampled after dendritic cell vaccination. This TCR came from a human donor with glioblastoma.

CDR3 region: CASTDGQGSNEKLFF. As DNA, the CDR3 is TGTGCCAGCACCGACGGACAGGGGTCTAATGAAAAACTGTTTTTT. This chain joins TRBV13 and TRBJ1-4; 9 bases fit TRBD1. CDR1 and CDR2 from the germline V gene are PRHDT and FYEKMQ (reference sequence). The CDR3 is 15 residues long. V dropped 7 bases and J dropped 3; count of bases not matched to a gene: 6. The full variable domain, in which reference TRBV13 and TRBJ1-4 provide the parts outside the CDR3, is AAGVIQSPRHLIKEKRETATLKCYPIPRHDTVYWYQQGPGQDPQFLISFYEKMQSDKGSIPDRFSAQQFSDYHSELNMSSLELGDSALYFCASTDGQGSNEKLFFGSGTQLSVL.